This paragraph covers one TCR beta chain sequence. As yet, its antigen is unknown. This specimen comes from a study of T cells in tumors after PD-1 blockade. In the study overall: Patients received pembrolizumab 200 mg every 3 weeks or cemiplimab 350 mg every 2 weeks. During anti-PD-1 treatment, some patients continued daily vismodegib 150 mg. Overall study findings and caveats: About 41% of tumor TCR clonotypes were also found in blood.

The table came from immunoSEQ multiplex PCR; TCRdb's copy has only in-frame clones and leaves some out. The repertoire includes about 59,000 clones, about 80% of them detected once, and roughly an eighth sits in the top ten. Input was 616 ng to 6,004 ng of genomic DNA from tumor or blood. Trimming left V 2 bases short and J 4 bases short, with 4 bases between. The CDR3 is 12 residues long. Germline CDR1 and CDR2: SGHNT and YYREEE (reference sequence). The specimen was PBMCs, collected before anti-PD-1 treatment. The chain employs TRBV5-4 and TRBJ1-5; D not resolved. The sequence was collected from a human donor with basal cell carcinoma. The DNA for the CDR3 is TGTGCCAGCAGCTTCTTTAATCAGCCCCAGCATTTT. Residues: CASSFFNQPQHF.